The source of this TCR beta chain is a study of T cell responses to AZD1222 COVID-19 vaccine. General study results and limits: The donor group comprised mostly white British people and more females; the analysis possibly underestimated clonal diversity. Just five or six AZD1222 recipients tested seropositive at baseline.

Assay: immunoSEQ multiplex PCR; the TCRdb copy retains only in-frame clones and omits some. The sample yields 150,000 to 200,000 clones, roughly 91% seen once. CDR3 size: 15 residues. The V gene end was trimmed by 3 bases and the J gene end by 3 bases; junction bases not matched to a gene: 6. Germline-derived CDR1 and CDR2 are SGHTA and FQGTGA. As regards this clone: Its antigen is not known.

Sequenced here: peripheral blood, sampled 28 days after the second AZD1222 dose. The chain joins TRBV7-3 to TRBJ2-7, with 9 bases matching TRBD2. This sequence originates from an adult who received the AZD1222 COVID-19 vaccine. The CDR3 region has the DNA TGTGCCAGCAGCTTGACGAGCGGGGGGATCTACGAGCAGTACTTC. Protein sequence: CASSLTSGGIYEQYF.